This T cell receptor beta chain was obtained from a study of T cell responses to AZD1222 COVID-19 vaccine. With respect to this clone: Its target is unknown.

Between the trimmed V and J ends, which lost 5 bases and 4 bases, there was a span of 15 bases. From germline, CDR1 is MNHEY and CDR2 SVGAGI. The CDR3 has 14 amino acids. Study observations and caveats: The study reported that nearly half of spike-specific TCRs target unmutated variant regions. The donors showed a predominance of white British ancestry and of females, with possible underestimation of clonal diversity.

Profiled with immunoSEQ multiplex PCR; TCRdb holds only in-frame clones, not every one. Seen here are fewer than 110,000 clones, 90% to 95% observed once, and the top ten hold around 20%. V gene TRBV6-5 combines with J gene TRBJ2-7; a weak D match, TRBD2 (6 bases). Sequencing used peripheral blood, obtained on day 0 of AZD1222 vaccination. This TCR was recovered from an adult in good health. CDR3 in amino acids: CASSPSGLSYEQYF. The CDR3 nucleotides are TGTGCCAGCAGTCCCTCAGGACTATCTTACGAGCAGTACTTC.